The 3 T cell receptor beta chains reported below all come from one sample, sequenced in a study of regulatory T cells in long-lasting Graves disease. Assembly of TCR beta libraries relied on iRepertoire HTBI primers together with Arm-PCR of CDR3 regions. In TCRdb, the multiplex PCR reads were re-called with MiXCR into one record per CDR3 protein. The sample includes approximately 690,000 distinct CDR3 sequences, 30% seen only once; the top ten take roughly 41%. The time point here: persistent/refractory GD, antithyroid drugs over 5 years with positive TRAb. Following extraction of RNA from PBMCs, that RNA was used to make the TCR library. The sequencing here drew on peripheral blood mononuclear cells (PBMCs), taken when the disease was refractory, from a patient treated with antithyroid drugs. These receptor sequences come from a female donor with Graves disease.

The V gene is TRBV7-9, the J gene TRBJ2-7; 7 bases agree with TRBD2. The trim removed 0 bases at V and 2 bases at J, leaving 7 bases unmatched. CDR1 and CDR2 from the germline V gene are SEHNR and FQNEAQ (reference sequence). This CDR3 region has 16 residues. The CDR3 region has the DNA TGTGCCAGCAGCTTAGCGGGAGGGAAGGGTACCTACGAGCAGTACTTC. As protein: CASSLAGGKGTYEQYF.

This chain uses TRBV7-9 with TRBJ2-5; perhaps D is TRBD1 or TRBD2 (6 bases each). CDR1 and CDR2 (germline): SEHNR, FQNEAQ (reference sequence). CDR3 length: 19 amino acids. V was shortened by 1 base and J by 4 bases, with 25 bases between the two germline ends. CDR3 coding DNA: TGTGCCAGCAGCTTAGACGGTCTTAGGGGACATCGGAGGGCAGAGACCCAGTACTTC. Its translation is CASSLDGLRGHRRAETQYF.

This clonotype occurred a few times. This sequence joins TRBV12-3 or TRBV12-4 and TRBJ2-5, with 9 bases that match TRBD2. This CDR3 region has 14 residues. V lost 5 bases, J lost 5 bases, and 6 bases stayed unmatched. CDR3 sequence (DNA): TGTGCCAGCAGTCGTAGCGGGAGTAGGGAGACCCAGTACTTC. Its translation: CASSRSGSRETQYF.